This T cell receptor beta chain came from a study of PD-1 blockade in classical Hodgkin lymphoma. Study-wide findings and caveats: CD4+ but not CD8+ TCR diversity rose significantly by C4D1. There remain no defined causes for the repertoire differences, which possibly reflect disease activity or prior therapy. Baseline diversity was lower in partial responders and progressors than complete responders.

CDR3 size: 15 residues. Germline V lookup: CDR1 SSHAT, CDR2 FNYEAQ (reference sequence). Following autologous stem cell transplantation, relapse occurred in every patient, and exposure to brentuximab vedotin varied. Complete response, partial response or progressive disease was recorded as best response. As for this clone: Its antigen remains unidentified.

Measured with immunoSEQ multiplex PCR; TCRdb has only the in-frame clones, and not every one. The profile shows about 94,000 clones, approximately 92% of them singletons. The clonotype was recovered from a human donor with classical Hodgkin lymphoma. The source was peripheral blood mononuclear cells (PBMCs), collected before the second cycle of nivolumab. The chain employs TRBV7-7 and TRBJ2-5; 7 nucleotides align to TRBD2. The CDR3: CASGSGGSPGETQYF. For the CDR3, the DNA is TGTGCTAGTGGATCGGGAGGCAGCCCGGGCGAGACCCAGTACTTC.